Detailed here is one T cell receptor beta chain. The antigen is not known. Per the germline V gene, CDR1 is SGHKS and CDR2 is YYEKEE (reference sequence). The germline V and J ends were trimmed by 1 base and 4 bases, with 9 bases remaining between them. This CDR3 comprises 13 residues. Researchers made TCR cDNA using 5'RACE template switching, and this step added a universal primer site and UMIs. Each CDR3 protein gets one entry after TCRdb re-called the 5' RACE reads with MiXCR. Among approximately 550,000 distinct CDR3 sequences listed, about a fifth were seen once. This entry belongs to a study of T cells after yellow fever vaccination. General study results and limits: Re-detected after boosting: most primary clones, 96% of CD4 and over 80% of CD8. Relatively few clonotypes were ones that appeared in both CD4 and CD8 compartments. Within FACS-sorted repertoires, abundant clonotypes contaminating from the bulk population could be present.

This rearrangement joins TRBV5-5 to TRBJ2-7; D is uncertain. The sample consisted of PBMCs, taken 15 days after the yellow fever booster vaccination. The source of this sequence is a man between 25 and 39 years old who received the YFV17D yellow fever vaccine. The DNA for the CDR3 is TGTGCCAGCAGCTTGATGCCACGGTACGAGCAGTACTTC. Translation: CASSLMPRYEQYF.